A single sample gave rise to the 7 T cell receptor beta chains below, sequenced in a study of a mutant IDH1 vaccine in newly diagnosed glioma. Time point reported: week 23, last vaccination. Doses comprised 300 ug of mutant IDH1 20-mer peptide each, plus topical imiquimod. Antigen specificity for these receptors is unknown. The protocol was immunoSEQ multiplex PCR, while the TCRdb copy is restricted to in-frame clones and leaves out a portion. Among approximately 67,000 clones listed, 84% were seen once. The source was PBMCs, collected from a glioma patient whose treatment included an IDH1 peptide vaccine. Receptors originate from a young man with glioma.

The chain is built from TRBV5-5 and TRBJ1-1, with no clear D. This CDR3 has 14 residues. CDR1 and CDR2 (germline): SGHKS, YYEKEE (reference sequence). The V end was cut by 0 bases, the J end by 3 bases, with 9 bases between. The CDR3 here is CASSLGEWYTEAFF. Written as DNA, the CDR3 is TGTGCCAGCAGCTTGGGGGAGTGGTACACTGAAGCTTTCTTT.

The J gene is TRBJ1-2, the V gene TRBV19; 8 bases are a match to TRBD1. Germline V lookup: CDR1 LNHDA, CDR2 SQIVND (reference sequence). Unmatched junction bases numbered 12, after V lost 9 bases and J lost 6 bases. This CDR3 region has 14 residues. The CDR3 is CASYTRTGFDGYTF. The CDR3, as DNA: TGTGCCAGCTACACCCGGACAGGGTTCGATGGCTACACCTTC.

This sequence joins TRBV6-1 and TRBJ1-5; D gene unclear. The CDR3 has 17 amino acids. The V end was cut by 4 bases, the J end by 0 bases, with 16 bases between. Germline CDR1 MNHNS, CDR2 SASEGT. This CDR3 is CASSVGTSSYSNQPQHF. CDR3 nucleotide sequence: TGTGCCAGCAGTGTCGGCACCAGCTCCTATAGCAATCAGCCCCAGCATTTT.

The V call is TRBV19, the J call TRBJ1-5; D may be TRBD1 (5 bases). The CDR3 length is 15 residues. V was clipped by 5 bases and J by 4 bases, with 15 bases between them. The germline CDR1 and CDR2 sequences are LNHDA and SQIVND (reference sequence). The CDR3 coding sequence is TGTGCCAGTAGTCCCGGAGAGGGACGTAATCAGCCCCAGCATTTT. It codes for CASSPGEGRNQPQHF.

This chain links TRBV5-4 with TRBJ1-2; D not resolved. Trimming stripped 0 bases from V and 5 bases from J, with 5 bases between. The CDR3 extends over 12 amino acids. Germline-derived CDR1 and CDR2 are SGHNT and YYREEE (reference sequence). CDR3 in DNA: TGTGCCAGCAGCTTGGATAGTTATGGCTACACCTTC. This translates into CASSLDSYGYTF.

The chain is built from TRBV4-3 and TRBJ2-4; D possibly uses TRBD1 or TRBD2 (6 bases each). Germline CDR1 LGHNA, CDR2 YSLEER. The CDR3 has 19 residues. V gave up 0 bases and J gave up 1 base, with 19 bases separating them. In DNA form, the CDR3 reads TGCGCCAGCAGCCAAGAGGAAGGTTGGAGGGGACACGCCAAAAACATTCAGTACTTC. Encoded protein: CASSQEEGWRGHAKNIQYF.

This sequence joins TRBV5-1 and TRBJ2-3; TRBD2 agrees at 9 bases. Germline assignment: CDR1 SGHRS and CDR2 YFSETQ. The CDR3 runs 17 residues. The trim removed 3 bases at V and 3 bases at J, leaving 11 bases unmatched. CDR3 region: CASSSLSSGRRTDTQYF. Written as DNA, the CDR3 is TGCGCCAGCAGCTCCCTTTCCAGCGGGAGGAGAACAGATACGCAGTATTTT.